This note documents a single T cell receptor (beta chain) sequence. Antigen: not known. These data are taken from a study of T cells after yellow fever vaccination. Study-level background: Where fractions had low cell numbers, libraries were prepared from them with the SMART-Seq v4 Ultra Low Input RNA kit. Study-wide findings and caveats: Weaker in magnitude, the secondary response showed a faster peak on day 5 versus 15.

As TCR cDNA was made by 5'RACE template switching, a universal primer site and UMIs were added. TCRdb reprocessed the 5' RACE reads with MiXCR, giving one entry per CDR3 protein. The profile shows 500,000 to 650,000 distinct CDR3 sequences, around a sixth of them singletons. The CDR3 is made up of 13 amino acids. V shed 3 bases and J shed 4 bases, with 10 bases lying between them. Germline assignment: CDR1 DFQATT and CDR2 SNEGSKA (reference sequence). Sequenced material: PBMCs, taken 5 to 6 days after the first yellow fever vaccination. This rearrangement joins TRBV20-1 to TRBJ1-5; D is undetermined. This TCR came from a man younger than 30 who received the YFV17D yellow fever vaccine. CDR3 bases: TGCAGTGCTAGGGAACAGTATAATCAGCCCCAGCATTTT. It encodes CSAREQYNQPQHF.